This T cell receptor (beta chain) emerged from a study of CD8 T cells in ankylosing spondylitis. Study-wide results and caveats: Some of the motif variants had earlier been found in reactive arthritis patients' fluid and blood. What appeared characteristic of ankylosing spondylitis blood was a TCR beta motif of eight or nine highly homologous variants. Within peripheral blood, clones linked to disease were CD8+ and relatively rare. Reported data indicate significant enrichment of disease-linked clones within matched ankylosing spondylitis synovial fluid.

Each TCR beta library was made by quantitative 5'-RACE that incorporated molecular barcodes. One entry per CDR3 protein, called by TCRdb with MiXCR from the 5' RACE reads. The sample includes around 770,000 distinct CDR3 sequences, around a fifth seen only once; the top ten take 15% to 20%. A note on this clonotype: Antigen specificity is unknown.

This CDR3 is built from 16 residues. Germline V lookup: CDR1 MGHRA, CDR2 YSYEKL. V lost 1 base to trimming and J lost 4 bases, with 16 bases between them. The receptor's source is a male donor with ankylosing spondylitis. The sequencing sample was made of blood, either unsorted or a sorted T cell fraction (not recorded which). The chain recombines TRBV4-1 with TRBJ1-1; D is uncertain. The CDR3 nucleotides read TGCGCCAGCAGCCAAGTATTGAAAGGGAGAATCACTGAAGCTTTCTTT. It yields the protein CASSQVLKGRITEAFF.